The rows below give T cell receptor beta chains drawn from one sample of a study of blood T cells in healthy people across ages. From the 5' RACE reads, TCRdb called clonotypes with MiXCR, one entry per CDR3 protein. The sample has 700,000 to 950,000 distinct CDR3 sequences; 58% are singletons. The sample was blood. These receptor sequences come from a man under 40 in good health. Both conserved end residues are part of each CDR3. Each record gives: J gene, CDR3 length, D gene, V gene, clone size, CDR3 DNA, CDR3 protein. A D gene is named only where the DNA matches it firmly. A clone size is listed for some rows: how often the clone was seen (once, few, many), or a class if it is expanded.

TRBJ2-5,16,TRBD2,TRBV6-2/TRBV6-3,once,TGTGCCAGCAGTCGTAGACTAGCGGGAGTGGACGAGACCCAGTACTTC,CASSRRLAGVDETQYF
TRBJ2-3,16,NA,TRBV7-8,NA,TGTGCCAGCAGCTTAGTTTGGGGTGCTAGCACAGATACGCAGTATTTT,CASSLVWGASTDTQYF
TRBJ2-3,19,TRBD2,TRBV29-1,NA,TGCAGCGTTGAAGGCAGATGGACTAGCGGGAGGTTAAGGGAGGATACGCAGTATTTT,CSVEGRWTSGRLREDTQYF
TRBJ2-1,18,TRBD1,TRBV7-8,NA,TGTGCCAGCAGCTTAGCCCCTTCGGGACAGCTCTACTACAATGAGCAGTTCTTC,CASSLAPSGQLYYNEQFF
TRBJ1-2,14,NA,TRBV7-9,NA,TGTGCCAGCAGCCCAACTCAACAGGGAGGTGGCTACACCTTC,CASSPTQQGGGYTF
TRBJ2-1,17,NA,TRBV6-2/TRBV6-3,NA,TGTGCCAGCGGTTACTCGGCTAGAACGGGGCCGTACAATGAGCAGTTCTTC,CASGYSARTGPYNEQFF
TRBJ1-4,13,NA,TRBV12-3/TRBV12-4,NA,TGTGCCAGCAGACCCCGGGTAAACGGAAAACTGTTTTTT,CASRPRVNGKLFF
TRBJ1-1,18,NA,TRBV5-1,few,TGCGCCAGCAGCTTGAGGCGCGGCAGCATGGGGGGGAACACTGAAGCTTTCTTT,CASSLRRGSMGGNTEAFF
TRBJ2-1,16,NA,TRBV20-1,NA,TGCAGTGCTAGAGACCAAAAGGCCCCGTGGCACAATGAGCAGTTCTTC,CSARDQKAPWHNEQFF
TRBJ1-6,15,NA,TRBV20-1,NA,TGCAGTGCTAGAGATCGAGGAAGGGGTAATTCACCCCTCCACTTT,CSARDRGRGNSPLHF
TRBJ2-3,14,NA,TRBV12-3/TRBV12-4,NA,TGTGCCAGCAGTTTTACTACACGCACAGATACGCAGTATTTT,CASSFTTRTDTQYF
TRBJ1-2,16,NA,TRBV6-2/TRBV6-3,once,TGTGCCAGCAGTTACGCCGGCAGGAGCCTTAACTATGGCTACACCTTC,CASSYAGRSLNYGYTF
TRBJ2-5,15,TRBD1,TRBV7-8,NA,TGTGCCAGCAGCTTGGATACAGGGGCGGGAGAGACCCAGTACTTC,CASSLDTGAGETQYF
TRBJ1-3,15,NA,TRBV2,NA,TGTGCCAGCAGCCGACGGGGTAACTCTGGAAACACCATATATTTT,CASSRRGNSGNTIYF
TRBJ2-5,17,NA,TRBV28,NA,TGTGCCAGCACCACCGGGACGTACTCTACAAAGGGGGAGACCCAGTACTTC,CASTTGTYSTKGETQYF
TRBJ2-4,14,TRBD1,TRBV6-1,few,TGTGCCAGCAGTGCCGGGACAGGGGAAAACATTCAGTACTTC,CASSAGTGENIQYF
TRBJ2-3,15,NA,TRBV7-2,NA,NA,CASSLVAWGTDTRYF
TRBJ2-4,14,NA,TRBV6-5,once,TGTGCCAGCAGTGCCCGCCAAGGCGAAAACATTCAGTACTTC,CASSARQGENIQYF
TRBJ2-5,14,NA,TRBV29-1,NA,TGCAGCGTTGGGAGGGAAGGGGGGCAAGAGACCCAGTACTTC,CSVGREGGQETQYF
TRBJ2-7,13,NA,TRBV18,NA,TGTGCCAGCTCCCTCGAGAGGGCCGAGCCTCAGTACTTC,CASSLERAEPQYF
TRBJ1-2,14,NA,TRBV7-3,NA,TGTGCCCGCAGCCCCAGGGTCATGGGGGGAGGCTACACCTTC,CARSPRVMGGGYTF
TRBJ2-7,13,TRBD1,TRBV3-1,NA,TGTGCCAGCAGCCAAAGGGGGCCCTACGAGCAGTACTTC,CASSQRGPYEQYF
TRBJ1-2,15,TRBD1,TRBV28,NA,TGTGCCAGCAGTTTATTGACGGACAGGGCATATGGCTACACCTTC,CASSLLTDRAYGYTF
TRBJ2-5,15,TRBD1,TRBV20-1,NA,TGCAGTGCTAGGGCTGCCGGGACAGGGGAAGAGACCCAGTACTTC,CSARAAGTGEETQYF
TRBJ1-5,14,NA,TRBV6-5,once,TGTGCCAGCAGTTACCACGAGGGCGGGCAGCCCCAGCATTTT,CASSYHEGGQPQHF
TRBJ2-3,12,NA,TRBV7-2,few,TGTGCCAGCAGCGCCTGGATGGGTACGCAGTATTTT,CASSAWMGTQYF
TRBJ2-1,14,TRBD1,TRBV5-1,NA,TGCGCCAGCAGCCTAACGGGACAGGGATTGGAGCAGTTCTTC,CASSLTGQGLEQFF
TRBJ1-1,17,TRBD1,TRBV6-6,once,TGTGCCAGCAGTTACTATCGACAGGGGAGAGTGAACACTGAAGCTTTCTTT,CASSYYRQGRVNTEAFF
TRBJ2-3,15,TRBD1,TRBV4-1,NA,TGCGCCAGCAGCCAGGGACAGGGGACGTTGGATACGCAGTATTTT,CASSQGQGTLDTQYF
TRBJ1-6,14,NA,TRBV5-1,NA,TGCGCCAGCAGCTTGGGACAGGAGGTTTCACCCCTCCACTTT,CASSLGQEVSPLHF
TRBJ2-5,16,TRBD2,TRBV7-2,NA,TGTGCCAGCAGCTCACTTGCGGGGGGGGGCCGTGAGACCCAGTACTTC,CASSSLAGGGRETQYF
TRBJ1-2,12,NA,TRBV20-1,once,TGCAGTGCTCATCTTGGGGGCTGGGGCTACACCTTC,CSAHLGGWGYTF
TRBJ2-7,15,TRBD1,TRBV6-1,NA,TGTGCCAGCAGTGAAGGGACAGGGACCCCCTACGAGCAGTACTTC,CASSEGTGTPYEQYF
TRBJ1-5,15,NA,TRBV7-9,NA,TGTGCCAGCAGCCAAGAGGGGGGCGGCAATCAGCCCCAGCATTTT,CASSQEGGGNQPQHF
TRBJ2-7,15,NA,TRBV5-1,NA,TGCGCCAGCAGCGGGGGTACAGGTTCGGTCGTCGAGCAGTACTTC,CASSGGTGSVVEQYF
TRBJ1-1,15,NA,TRBV24-1,once,TGTGCCACCAGGGCTGGGCAGGGACTGAACACTGAAGCTTTCTTT,CATRAGQGLNTEAFF
TRBJ2-2,16,TRBD1,TRBV9,NA,TGTGCCAGCAGCGTTGGAGTGGACAGGGCGAGCGGGGAGCTGTTTTTT,CASSVGVDRASGELFF
TRBJ1-4,17,TRBD1,TRBV20-1,NA,TGCAGTGCTAGAGATCCGGACAGGGTGGGAGTACGGGAAAAACTGTTTTTT,CSARDPDRVGVREKLFF
TRBJ2-5,14,NA,TRBV3-1,NA,TGTGCCAGCAGCCTGACAACCAGGGAAGAGACCCAGTACTTC,CASSLTTREETQYF
TRBJ1-1,14,NA,TRBV29-1,NA,TGCAGCGTTGAGGTGGGAGGAGCGGTCACTGAAGCTTTCTTT,CSVEVGGAVTEAFF
TRBJ2-7,13,NA,TRBV20-1,NA,TGCAGTGCCTTGGCGGACTCCTACAATGAGCAGTACTTC,CSALADSYNEQYF
TRBJ2-7,14,TRBD1,TRBV19,NA,TGTGCCAGTAGCGGACAGGGGGCTGACTACGAGCAGTACTTC,CASSGQGADYEQYF
TRBJ1-6,17,NA,TRBV3-1,NA,TGTGCCAGCAGCCAAGAAGCTGGCCGCTCCTATAATTCACCCCTCCACTTT,CASSQEAGRSYNSPLHF
TRBJ2-4,15,TRBD2,TRBV20-1,few,TGCAGTGCGACCGGGACTAGCGGGATATCTAACATTCAGTACTTC,CSATGTSGISNIQYF
TRBJ2-7,14,NA,TRBV7-9,NA,TGTGCCAGCAGCGTACAACAGGGCTCCTACGAGCGGTACTTC,CASSVQQGSYERYF
TRBJ1-5,17,TRBD1,TRBV20-1,NA,TGCAGTGCTAGAAGGCAGGGGGCTACTTATAGCAATCAGCCCCAGCATTTT,CSARRQGATYSNQPQHF
TRBJ2-7,13,NA,TRBV28,NA,TGTGCCAGCAGCACCGGGCCCCGAGGGGAGCAGTACTTC,CASSTGPRGEQYF
TRBJ1-4,16,NA,TRBV18,NA,TGTGCCAGCTCACCACAGACAGCTTCAACTAATGAAAAACTGTTTTTT,CASSPQTASTNEKLFF
TRBJ2-7,16,TRBD1,TRBV20-1,NA,TGCAGTGCTAGGGACAGGGTCCGAGCTAGCTCCTACGAGCAGTACTTC,CSARDRVRASSYEQYF
TRBJ2-7,15,TRBD2,TRBV3-1,once,TGTGCCAGCAGCAAACAGCGGGAGCCCTCCTACGAGCAGTACTTC,CASSKQREPSYEQYF
TRBJ2-5,12,TRBD2,TRBV6-6,NA,TGTGCCACCTCCGGGACTAGTGATGAGCAGTACTTC,CATSGTSDEQYF
TRBJ2-7,14,NA,TRBV6-2/TRBV6-3,many,TGTGCCAGCAGTTACAGGGGCCGGGTCTACGAGCAGTACTTC,CASSYRGRVYEQYF
TRBJ2-6,17,TRBD1,TRBV29-1,few,TGCAGCGTATATGTAGGGACAGGGATATCTGGGGCCAACGTCCTGACTTTC,CSVYVGTGISGANVLTF
TRBJ1-2,15,NA,TRBV10-1,once,TGCGCCAGCAGTGAGTCGAGATCAGGGGCGCTTGGCTACACCTTC,CASSESRSGALGYTF
TRBJ1-2,15,NA,TRBV7-2,NA,TGTGCCAGCAGCTTAGCGACGGGGCCCAGCTATGGCTACACCTTC,CASSLATGPSYGYTF
TRBJ2-3,13,NA,TRBV20-1,NA,TGCAGTGCTAGAGTTCAGGGCACAGATACGCAGTATTTT,CSARVQGTDTQYF
TRBJ2-3,15,TRBD1,TRBV7-2,NA,TGTGCCAGCAGCTTGACCGGGACAGGAGGAAATACGCAGTATTTT,CASSLTGTGGNTQYF